Given below is one T cell receptor (beta chain) in context. The data are from a study of T cell changes during pregnancy in multiple sclerosis. Clones were sequenced by immunoSEQ multiplex PCR, and TCRdb holds only the in-frame ones, with some missing. The sample records around 54,000 clones, around nine tenths being singletons. This CDR3 is 15 amino acids long. V lost 6 bases and J lost 7; bases outside the gene matches: 11. Germline lookup yields CDR1 SGHTA and CDR2 FQGTGA. The clonotype comes from a female donor in good health, enrolled as a control in a pregnancy study. The specimen was CD4+ T cells from peripheral blood mononuclear cells, collected after pregnancy. The chain carries TRBV7-3 and TRBJ2-1; 8 bases fit TRBD2. The CDR3 loop reads CASSLEIGGGNEQFF. DNA of the CDR3: TGTGCCAGCAGTTTAGAAATCGGGGGGGGAAATGAGCAGTTCTTC.